The 5 T cell receptor beta chains presented below share a single source sample, sequenced in a study of cytomegalovirus exposure and HLA in healthy donors. Use of 60 Vbeta and 13 Jbeta primers characterized the PCR. Sequenced by immunoSEQ multiplex PCR; TCRdb stores in-frame clones only, minus some. Of 95,000 to 150,000 clones in the sample, around 79% were seen once. The sequenced sample consisted of PBMCs. Receptor source: a woman aged 40 to 50 in good health and CMV-seronegative.

The chain employs TRBV10-3 and TRBJ2-7, with D perhaps TRBD1 (7 bases). Germline V gives CDR1 ENHRY, CDR2 SYGVKD. V lost 6 bases, J lost 5 bases, and 14 bases lay in between. The CDR3 totals 13 residues. CDR3 in amino acids: CAIRRGRDNEQYF. The CDR3 DNA reads TGTGCCATCAGGAGGGGGCGGGACAACGAGCAGTACTTC.

The chain is built from TRBV4-2 and TRBJ1-3; D might be TRBD1 (6 bases). The V and J ends lost 1 base and 0 bases respectively, with 7 bases between them. The CDR3 extends over 15 amino acids. CDR1 and CDR2 (germline): LGHNA, YNFKEQ. CDR3 nucleotide sequence: TGTGCCAGCAGCCAAGGGACAGTCTCTGGAAACACCATATATTTT. Protein sequence: CASSQGTVSGNTIYF.

This clone was seen a handful of times. The chain combines TRBV7-2 with TRBJ1-5, with D hard to call. CDR1 is SGHTA, CDR2 FQGNSA, per germline. The CDR3 spans 15 residues. The V and J ends lost 3 bases and 4 bases respectively, with 13 bases between them. CDR3: CASSFDHGSNQPQHF. The DNA for the CDR3 is TGTGCCAGCAGCTTCGATCACGGGTCGAATCAGCCCCAGCATTTT.

This clone was counted only a few times. The chain recombines TRBV6-6 with TRBJ1-1; TRBD1 is a possible D gene (5 bases). The V and J ends lost 5 bases and 7 bases respectively, with 17 bases between them. Per germline, CDR1 MNHNY and CDR2 SVGAGI (reference sequence). The CDR3 is 14 residues long. CDR3 coding DNA: TGTGCCAGCAGTCCAGCGTTTCGGGGGGATGAAGCTTTCTTT. The encoded protein is CASSPAFRGDEAFF.

The chain couples TRBV11-2 to TRBJ2-3, with 7 positions matching TRBD2. Trimming took 5 bases from V and 4 from J; bases not matched to a gene: 15. The CDR3 runs 17 residues. The germline V gene encodes CDR1 SGHAT and CDR2 FQNNGV. The CDR3 sequence is CASSIPLLRGRADTQYF. DNA for the CDR3: TGTGCCAGCAGCATCCCGCTTTTGCGGGGGAGGGCAGATACGCAGTATTTT.